This T cell receptor beta chain was retrieved from a study of T cell responses to AZD1222 COVID-19 vaccine. Findings and caveats of the study: Breadth and depth of Spike-specific TCRs rose after two AZD1222 doses. A reported finding is that nearly half of spike-specific TCRs target unmutated variant regions.

Germline V gene sequence: CDR1 SGHAT, CDR2 FQDESV (reference sequence). The germline V and J ends were trimmed by 5 bases and 0 bases, with 14 bases remaining between them. The CDR3 runs to 16 residues. As regards this clone: Its antigen is still unknown.

Here immunoSEQ multiplex PCR was the method, and the copy in TCRdb shows in-frame clones only, minus some. This sample has 95,000 to 150,000 clones, with roughly nine tenths found just once. The TCR sequence derives from an adult in good health. The sample was peripheral blood, taken on day 0 of AZD1222 vaccination. V usage is TRBV11-1 and J usage is TRBJ1-3; the D is unclear. The CDR3 loop reads CASSPGNSASGNTIYF. The CDR3 region has the DNA TGTGCCAGCAGCCCCGGGAACAGTGCCTCTGGAAACACCATATATTTT.